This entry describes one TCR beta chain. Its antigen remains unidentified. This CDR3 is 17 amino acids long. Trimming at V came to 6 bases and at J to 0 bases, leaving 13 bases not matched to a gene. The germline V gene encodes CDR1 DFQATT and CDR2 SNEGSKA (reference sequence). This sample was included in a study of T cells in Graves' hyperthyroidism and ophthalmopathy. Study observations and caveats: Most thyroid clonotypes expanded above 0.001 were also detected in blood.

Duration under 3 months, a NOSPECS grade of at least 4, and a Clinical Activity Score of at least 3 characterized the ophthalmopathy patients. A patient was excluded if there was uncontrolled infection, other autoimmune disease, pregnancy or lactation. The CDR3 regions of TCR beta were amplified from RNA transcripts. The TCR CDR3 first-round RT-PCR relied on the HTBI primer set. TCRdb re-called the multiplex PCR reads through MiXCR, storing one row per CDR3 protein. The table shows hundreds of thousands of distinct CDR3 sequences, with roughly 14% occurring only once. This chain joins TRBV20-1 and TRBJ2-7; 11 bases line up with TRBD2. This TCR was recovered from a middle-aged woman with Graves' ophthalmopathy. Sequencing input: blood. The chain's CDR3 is CSAQSPGLADFSYEQYF. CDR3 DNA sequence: TGCAGTGCCCAATCGCCGGGACTAGCGGACTTCTCCTACGAGCAGTACTTC.